This TCR beta chain was sequenced during a study of T-cell memory formation after mild COVID-19. Regarding the study as a whole: Day 15 to 85 contracting clones showed balanced CD4/CD8; later expanders leaned CD4+. Researchers found some responding clones in pre-infection memory, a sign that cross-reactive memory joined. Of the contracting clones, CD4+ ones lay mainly in CM and EM, and CD8+ ones in EMRA.

This clonotype was detected a few times. The target antigen is unknown. Using constant-segment primers, 5'RACE produced TCR alpha and TCR beta cDNA libraries carrying sample barcodes and UMIs. Using its own MiXCR run on the 5' RACE reads, TCRdb lists one record per CDR3 protein. Of under 250,000 distinct CDR3 sequences listed, around 30% are singletons. The germline V gene has CDR1 KGHDR and CDR2 SFDVKD. V lost 1 base and J 10 bases, leaving 18 bases between the germline ends. CDR3 length: 15 residues. The rearrangement joins TRBV24-1 to TRBJ1-1; a weak D match, TRBD1 (5 bases). The sequence derives from an adult woman who had mild COVID-19 (a few samples of this study predate the infection). Cell type and time point are not known. Sequenced input: PBMCs or a T cell subset sorted from them (not recorded which). In DNA, the CDR3 is TGTGCCACCAGTGATTTTTTTGGCGGGACCGAGGGAGCTTTCTTT. Translating gives CATSDFFGGTEGAFF.